The sequence of this TCR beta chain was determined in a study of blood T cell repertoires in COVID-19. Among Cohort 3 donors, those recovered had two negative PCRs, clearance, or symptom resolution. The CDR3 consists of 17 residues. Unmatched junction bases numbered 11, after V lost 1 base and J lost 6 bases. Germline CDR1 and CDR2: SGHRS and YFSETQ. Original processing notes: It was from reference gene primer amplification that nucleated cell counts were estimated. Sequencing was performed with immunoSEQ multiplex PCR; in TCRdb, only in-frame clones are kept and a portion is missing. The V and J calls and clone size come from that table; D and trimming were worked out from the DNA. The table records fewer than 450,000 clones, about 92% of them present only once. This clone has only one observation.

The chain uses TRBV5-1 and TRBJ2-3; 10 nucleotides line up with TRBD1. The TCR sequence derives from a man between 18 and 29 years old who had recovered from COVID-19. The sample comprised PBMCs or T cells enriched from blood (not recorded which). The CDR3: CASSLSVGTGEGDTQYF. CDR3 nucleotide sequence: TGCGCCAGCAGCTTGTCTGTCGGGACAGGGGAGGGGGATACGCAGTATTTT. Full variable domain (rest looked up from reference TRBV5-1 and TRBJ2-3): KAGVTQTPRYLIKTRGQQVTLSCSPISGHRSVSWYQQTPGQGLQFLFEYFSETQRNKGNFPGRFSGRQFSNSRSEMNVSTLELGDSALYLCASSLSVGTGEGDTQYFGPGTRLTVL.